Below are 10 T cell receptor beta chains sequenced from a single sample in a study of blood T cell repertoires in COVID-19. TCRdb keeps only in-frame clones here, not all; method: immunoSEQ multiplex PCR. The table lists about 200,000 clones, 89% of them singletons. The sample comprised peripheral blood. Receptor source: a middle-aged woman with acute or convalescent COVID-19.

The chain's CDR3 is CASSRLTGEQYV. In DNA form, the CDR3 reads TGTGCCAGCAGTCGCTTGACAGGCGAGCAGTACGTC. This chain uses TRBV28 with TRBJ2-7; D is possibly TRBD1 (6 bases). Germline CDR1 reads MDHEN; CDR2 reads SYDVKM. The V gene lost 5 bases and the J gene lost 6 bases, with 11 bases spanning the gap. The CDR3 is 12 residues long.

The chain couples TRBV27 to TRBJ2-7, with no clear D. Trimming stripped 5 bases from V and 0 bases from J, with 17 bases between. The CDR3 loop spans 16 amino acids. Germline loops: CDR1 MNHEY, CDR2 SMNVEV (reference sequence). This CDR3 is CASSPSWAKSSYEQYV. CDR3 nucleotides: TGTGCCAGCAGTCCCTCGTGGGCGAAAAGCTCCTACGAGCAGTACGTC.

This chain connects TRBV6-5 to TRBJ1-3; a possible D gene is TRBD1 (6 bases). This CDR3 region has 14 residues. Germline CDR1 is MNHEY and CDR2 is SVGAGI. The V end lost 5 bases, the J end lost 4 bases, and 12 bases lay between the germline ends. CDR3 loop: CASSPGVGGNTIYF. The CDR3 DNA reads TGTGCCAGCAGTCCAGGGGTCGGGGGAAACACCATATATTTT.

This chain uses TRBV11-3 with TRBJ2-2, with 7 bases matching TRBD1. The CDR3 sequence is 14 residues long. Germline V gene data show CDR1 as SGHNT and CDR2 as YENEEA. J was trimmed by 4 bases and V by 4 bases; bases with no gene match: 3. CDR3 sequence: CASSYRQGTGELFF. The CDR3 DNA follows: TGTGCCAGCAGCTATAGACAGGGCACCGGGGAGCTGTTTTTT.

Of note for this clone: The same CDR3 also results from other DNA sequences found in this sample. The genes are TRBV5-1 and TRBJ1-1, with TRBD1 as a possible D gene (6 bases). There are 15 residues in the CDR3. V was shortened by 4 bases and J by 2 bases, with 15 bases between the two germline ends. Looked up from germline, CDR1 is SGHRS and CDR2 is YFSETQ. CDR3 sequence: CASSPGRGLNTEAFF. The CDR3 DNA sequence: TGCGCCAGCAGCCCCGGGCGGGGGCTTAACACTGAAGCTTTCTTT. Full variable domain (rest looked up from reference TRBV5-1 and TRBJ1-1): KAGVTQTPRYLIKTRGQQVTLSCSPISGHRSVSWYQQTPGQGLQFLFEYFSETQRNKGNFPGRFSGRQFSNSRSEMNVSTLELGDSALYLCASSPGRGLNTEAFFGQGTRLTVV.

This clone was counted a few times. This rearrangement joins TRBV3-1 (or the pseudogene TRBV3-2) to TRBJ1-1; D is possibly TRBD1 (6 bases). This CDR3 has 14 amino acids. The V gene lost 5 bases and the J gene lost 4 bases, with 14 bases spanning the gap. Germline V lookup: CDR1 LGHDT, CDR2 YNNKEL (reference sequence). The CDR3 nucleotides read TGTGCCAGCAGCTTCCCCGGACAGAGCACTGAAGCTTTCTTT. Its translation is CASSFPGQSTEAFF.

The chain has TRBV9 and TRBJ1-2; the D gene is possibly TRBD1 (6 bases). This CDR3 comprises 12 residues. Germline loops: CDR1 SGDLS, CDR2 YYNGEE. V shed 3 bases and J shed 8 bases, with 11 bases lying between them. CDR3 in DNA: TGTGCCAGCAGCGCCGGGACATTAGGCTACACCTTC. Translated: CASSAGTLGYTF.

As for this clone: The sample contains more than one DNA sequence encoding this CDR3. The chain combines TRBV7-2 with TRBJ2-3, with 8 bases identical to TRBD2. CDR3 length: 16 amino acids. Looked up from germline, CDR1 is SGHTA and CDR2 is FQGNSA. Unmatched junction bases numbered 7, after V lost 1 base and J lost 4 bases. The chain's CDR3 is CASSLVASGGADTQYF. The CDR3 bases are TGTGCCAGCAGCTTAGTGGCCAGCGGGGGCGCAGATACGCAGTATTTT.

CDR3 sequence reads: CASSPGSTDTQYF. In DNA form, the CDR3 reads TGCGCCAGCAGCCCGGGAAGCACAGATACGCAGTATTTT. This chain joins TRBV5-1 and TRBJ2-3; D perhaps matches TRBD2 (5 bases). Germline V CDR1 and CDR2: SGHRS, YFSETQ. CDR3 length equals 13 residues. Trimming left V 4 bases short and J 0 bases short, with 6 bases between.

The genes are TRBV5-1 and TRBJ1-1; weak D call: TRBD1 (5 bases). V was shortened by 3 bases and J by 3 bases, with 15 bases between the two germline ends. Germline CDR1 reads SGHRS; CDR2 reads YFSETQ. The CDR3 spans 15 residues. CDR3 sequence reads: CASSSGGGFDTEAFF. In DNA, the CDR3 is TGCGCCAGCAGCTCGGGCGGGGGATTCGACACTGAAGCTTTCTTT.